This entry lists 25 T cell receptor beta chains sequenced from one sample in a study of CD8+CD57+ T cells in acquired aplastic anemia. Individuals selected for sequencing had exhibited CD8+CD57+ cell expansion on flow cytometry. TCR beta VDJ combinations and CDR3 sequences were profiled from genomic DNA. TCRdb recomputed calls from the reads with MiXCR, one row per CDR3 protein. Of 150,000 to 200,000 distinct CDR3 sequences in the sample, less than 60% were seen once. The sample comprised sorted CD4+, CD8+, or CD8+CD57+ T cells (not recorded which) from PBMCs. The receptor source for this set is a human donor with aplastic anemia.

The chain has TRBV7-8 and TRBJ2-1; D uncertain. The CDR3 consists of 16 residues. Germline lookup yields CDR1 SGHVS and CDR2 FQNEAQ. Deletions cut 4 bases from V and 5 bases from J, with 18 bases between. The CDR3: CASSSHSNIINNEQFF. The CDR3 DNA reads as TGTGCCAGCAGCTCCCATTCAAACATCATCAACAATGAGCAGTTCTTC.

This chain links TRBV19 with TRBJ1-3; D unclear. The V end lost 5 bases, the J end lost 9 bases, and 11 bases lay between the germline ends. This CDR3 is 12 amino acids long. The germline V gene has CDR1 LNHDA and CDR2 SQIVND (reference sequence). In DNA form, the CDR3 reads TGTGCCAGTAGTGCTGACCGGGGCACCATATATTTT. This codes for CASSADRGTIYF. Full variable domain (missing parts from reference TRBV19 and TRBJ1-3): DGGITQSPKYLFRKEGQNVTLSCEQNLNHDAMYWYRQDPGQGLRLIYYSQIVNDFQKGDIAEGYSVSREKKESFPLTVTSAQKNPTAFYLCASSADRGTIYFGEGSWLTVV.

CDR3 residues: CASRGVLGELFF. CDR3 DNA sequence: TGTGCCAGCAGAGGGGTTCTCGGGGAGCTGTTTTTT. The chain couples TRBV7-9 to TRBJ2-2; TRBD1 might be the D (5 bases). V lost 6 bases, J lost 7 bases, and 9 bases lay in between. Germline V lookup: CDR1 SEHNR, CDR2 FQNEAQ (reference sequence). The CDR3 has 12 residues. Supplemented by reference TRBV7-9 and TRBJ2-2, the full variable domain reads DTGVSQNPRHKITKRGQNVTFRCDPISEHNRLYWYRQTLGQGPEFLTYFQNEAQLEKSRLLSDRFSAERPKGSFSTLEIQRTEQGDSAMYLCASRGVLGELFFGEGSRLTVL.

The rearrangement joins TRBV11-1 to TRBJ2-2, with 7 bases fitting TRBD1. Looked up from germline, CDR1 is SGHAT and CDR2 is FQDESV (reference sequence). The CDR3 is 16 amino acids. After removal of 4 bases from V and 5 bases from J, the junction contained 10 bases not matched to a gene. This CDR3 is CASSSSGTAPTGELFF. CDR3 DNA: TGTGCCAGCAGCTCGTCCGGGACAGCACCGACCGGGGAGCTGTTTTTT.

The chain's CDR3 is CAWAGAGGLNTEAFF. The CDR3, as DNA: TGTGCCTGGGCGGGGGCAGGTGGGCTGAACACTGAAGCTTTCTTT. The V gene is TRBV30, the J gene TRBJ1-1; D is possibly TRBD1 (6 bases). This CDR3 spans 15 amino acids. V was clipped by 5 bases and J by 0 bases, with 16 bases between them. Germline V CDR1 and CDR2: GTSNPN, SVGIG (reference sequence).

The rearrangement uses TRBV6-5 and TRBJ2-7, with D uncertain. Germline assignment: CDR1 MNHEY and CDR2 SVGAGI. The CDR3 extends over 15 amino acids. Trimming removed 2 bases from V and 2 bases from J, with 13 bases in between. DNA of the CDR3: TGTGCCAGCAGTTACAATACAGCCCTAACCTACGAGCAGTACTTC. Protein: CASSYNTALTYEQYF.

This clonotype was seen only a few times. The chain has TRBV15 and TRBJ1-6; D is uncertain. V gave up 4 bases and J gave up 10 bases, with 11 bases separating them. The germline V gene has CDR1 LNHNV and CDR2 YYDKDF (reference sequence). The CDR3 has 13 amino acids. CDR3 sequence reads: CATSNDPNSPLHF. As DNA, the CDR3 is TGTGCCACCAGCAATGATCCTAACTCACCCCTCCACTTT.

The V gene is TRBV20-1, the J gene TRBJ2-7, with TRBD1 matching 9 bases. This CDR3 has 16 residues. The trim removed 0 bases at V and 7 bases at J, leaving 13 bases unmatched. The germline gives CDR1 DFQATT, CDR2 SNEGSKA (reference sequence). In DNA, the CDR3 is TGCAGTGCTAGAGATCTAGAGGGACAGGGTGTGGGGGAGCAGTACTTC. It is translated as CSARDLEGQGVGEQYF.

This clonotype was observed many times. The chain joins TRBV12-3 or TRBV12-4 to TRBJ1-6; maybe TRBD1 (6 bases). Trimming removed 5 bases from V and 10 bases from J, with 18 bases in between. The length of the CDR3 is 15 residues. CDR3 coding DNA: TGTGCCAGCAGTAATCAGGGGCTCAAATTATCACCCCTCCACTTT. Its translation is CASSNQGLKLSPLHF.

The chain has TRBV15 and TRBJ1-1, with D possibly matching TRBD1 (6 bases). Germline values: CDR1 LNHNV, CDR2 YYDKDF (reference sequence). The V end was cut by 7 bases, the J end by 0 bases, with 18 bases between. The CDR3 loop spans 16 amino acids. The CDR3 coding sequence is TGTGCCACCATGTTCTCTGGACAGAGTTTGAACACTGAAGCTTTCTTT. Its protein is CATMFSGQSLNTEAFF.

This chain joins TRBV10-1 and TRBJ2-2, with D unresolved. Per the germline V gene, CDR1 is WNHNN and CDR2 is SYGVQD (reference sequence). V was pared by 6 bases and J by 0 bases, with 8 bases between. This CDR3 region has 14 residues. Written as DNA, the CDR3 is TGCGCCAGCAGAAGAGATACGAACACCGGGGAGCTGTTTTTT. Amino acid sequence: CASRRDTNTGELFF.

This clonotype showed up many times. The genes are TRBV9 and TRBJ1-4; no definite D call. The V gene's germline CDR1 is SGDLS and CDR2 YYNGEE. CDR3 length: 15 amino acids. V lost 3 bases and J lost 4, with 13 bases in between. The CDR3 DNA reads as TGTGCCAGCAGCGCCGGGCGGGGTGGTAATGAAAAACTGTTTTTT. It translates to CASSAGRGGNEKLFF.

The rearrangement joins TRBV12-3 or TRBV12-4 to TRBJ2-7; weak D call: TRBD1 (6 bases). Between the trimmed V and J ends, which lost 10 bases and 2 bases, there was a span of 18 bases. The CDR3 contains 14 residues. In nucleotides, the CDR3 is TGTGCCACCGGTAGGGACACCGGAACCTACGAGCAGTACTTC. Translation gives CATGRDTGTYEQYF.

The chain uses TRBV7-2 and TRBJ2-7, with TRBD1 matching 8 bases. V lost 4 bases to trimming and J lost 6 bases; unmatched junction nucleotides: 8. The CDR3 totals 14 residues. Germline V CDR1 and CDR2: SGHTA, FQGNSA. The CDR3 bases are TGTGCCAGCAGCTCCAGGACAGGGCGGCCCGAGCAGTACTTC. Translating it yields CASSSRTGRPEQYF.

The chain links TRBV5-6 to TRBJ2-4; D is unresolved. This CDR3 is built from 14 residues. The V gene's germline CDR1 is SGHDT and CDR2 YYEEEE. V was trimmed by 4 bases and J by 7 bases, leaving 15 bases between them. Here the CDR3 DNA reads TGTGCCAGCAGCCGCTACGTGACGATGAACATTCAGTACTTC. This translates into CASSRYVTMNIQYF.

This chain's CDR3 is CANGPSAGEKETQYF. The CDR3 DNA sequence: TGTGCCAATGGACCCTCAGCGGGAGAAAAAGAGACCCAGTACTTC. V and J are TRBV24-1 and TRBJ2-5, with TRBD2 matching 8 bases. The CDR3 contains 15 residues. The V segment lost 11 bases and the J segment 3 bases; nucleotides outside the gene matches: 13. The germline V gene encodes CDR1 KGHDR and CDR2 SFDVKD.

This clonotype appeared a few times. This may arise from a read error, as a much more abundant clone is one base away. The rearrangement links TRBV24-1 to TRBJ2-1, with D tentatively TRBD2 (6 bases). Germline CDR1 and CDR2: KGHDR and SFDVKD. This CDR3 spans 15 amino acids. CDR3 nucleotide sequence: TGTGCCACCGGTGATTTGGCTAGCGCGTACAATGAGCAGTTCTTC. Residues: CATGDLASAYNEQFF.

This clonotype occurred many times. V usage is TRBV19 and J usage is TRBJ2-7; no clear D. With 1 base removed from V and 7 bases from J, the gap between germline ends came to 17 bases. This CDR3 is built from 15 residues. Germline loops: CDR1 LNHDA, CDR2 SQIVND (reference sequence). The CDR3 is CASSIGQAPTFEQYF. In nucleotides, the CDR3 is TGTGCCAGTAGTATAGGGCAGGCTCCTACTTTTGAGCAGTACTTC.

This clonotype was detected ten times or more. The chain joins TRBV5-4 to TRBJ1-1, with D hard to call. The CDR3 sequence is 15 residues long. The ends were cut back, 4 bases at V and 6 bases at J, with 19 bases in the middle. CDR1 is SGHNT, CDR2 YYREEE, per germline (reference sequence). CDR3 in amino acids: CASSPPVGQRAEAFF. The CDR3, as DNA: TGTGCCAGCAGCCCCCCAGTGGGCCAAAGGGCTGAAGCTTTCTTT.

At least ten counts were recorded for this clonotype. This rearrangement joins TRBV7-9 to TRBJ1-1, with TRBD1 matching 11 bases. J gave up 1 base and V 5 bases, and 3 bases lay outside the gene matches. Germline V gene lookup returns CDR1 SEHNR and CDR2 FQNEAQ (reference sequence). This CDR3 contains 15 residues. In nucleotides, the CDR3 is TGTGCCAGCAGCCTCGGACAGGGGGCGAACACTGAAGCTTTCTTT. Translating gives CASSLGQGANTEAFF.

The chain carries TRBV20-1 and TRBJ1-1; the D is unclear. CDR1 DFQATT and CDR2 SNEGSKA come from the germline V gene (reference sequence). The CDR3 runs 14 residues. Between the trimmed V and J ends, which lost 3 bases and 3 bases, there was a span of 14 bases. The CDR3 protein is CSARIAGSYTEAFF. The CDR3 nucleotides read TGCAGTGCTAGGATCGCGGGCAGCTACACTGAAGCTTTCTTT.

The chain employs TRBV2 and TRBJ1-1, with D possibly being TRBD1 (5 bases). CDR3 size: 14 residues. Germline V gene lookup returns CDR1 SNHLY and CDR2 FYNNEI. The V end was cut by 2 bases, the J end by 5 bases, with 12 bases between. This chain's CDR3 is CASSERGERTEAFF. In DNA, the CDR3 is TGTGCCAGCAGTGAAAGAGGGGAGAGGACTGAAGCTTTCTTT.

The chain combines TRBV30 with TRBJ2-2; perhaps TRBD2 as D (5 bases). There are 12 residues in the CDR3. Trimming pared 2 bases from V and 8 bases from J, leaving 9 bases between. Germline V CDR1 and CDR2: GTSNPN, SVGIG (reference sequence). The CDR3 DNA is TGTGCCTGGAGTCGGAGGTTTGGGGAGCTGTTTTTT. This gives the protein CAWSRRFGELFF.

By frequency in the sample, this clonotype is medium-sized. The chain joins TRBV29-1 to TRBJ2-1; D may be TRBD1 or TRBD2 (7 bases each). CDR3 length equals 12 residues. Germline V gene lookup returns CDR1 SQVTM and CDR2 ANQGSEA. V was clipped by 7 bases and J by 7 bases, with 14 bases between them. In nucleotides, the CDR3 is TGCAGCGAGCGGGGACAGACTAATGAGCAGTTCTTC. Encoded protein: CSERGQTNEQFF.

The chain carries TRBV7-9 and TRBJ1-2, with a possible D match to TRBD1 (6 bases). The CDR3 length is 12 residues. V shed 5 bases and J shed 5 bases, with 9 bases lying between them. Germline CDR1 SEHNR, CDR2 FQNEAQ (reference sequence). CDR3 coding DNA: TGTGCCAGCAGCCAACAGGGATATGGCTACACCTTC. It translates to CASSQQGYGYTF.